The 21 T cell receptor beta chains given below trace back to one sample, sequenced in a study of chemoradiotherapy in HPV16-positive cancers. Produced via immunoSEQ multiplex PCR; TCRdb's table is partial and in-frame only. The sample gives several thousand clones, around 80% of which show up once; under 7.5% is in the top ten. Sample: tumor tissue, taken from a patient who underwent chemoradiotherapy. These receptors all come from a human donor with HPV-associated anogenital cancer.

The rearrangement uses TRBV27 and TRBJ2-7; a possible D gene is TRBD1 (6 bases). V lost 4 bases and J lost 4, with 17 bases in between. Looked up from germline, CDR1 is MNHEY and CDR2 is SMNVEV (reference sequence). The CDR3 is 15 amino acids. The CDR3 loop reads CASSSGGEGRYEQYF. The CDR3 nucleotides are TGTGCCAGCAGTTCTGGGGGCGAGGGGCGATACGAGCAGTACTTC.

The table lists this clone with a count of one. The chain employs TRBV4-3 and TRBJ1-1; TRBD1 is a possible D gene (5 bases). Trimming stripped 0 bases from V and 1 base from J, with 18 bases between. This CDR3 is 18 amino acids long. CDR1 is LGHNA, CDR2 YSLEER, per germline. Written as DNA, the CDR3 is TGCGCCAGCAGCCAAGAAAGGTTAGGGGCTCGGCCGAACACTGAAGCTTTCTTT. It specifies CASSQERLGARPNTEAFF.

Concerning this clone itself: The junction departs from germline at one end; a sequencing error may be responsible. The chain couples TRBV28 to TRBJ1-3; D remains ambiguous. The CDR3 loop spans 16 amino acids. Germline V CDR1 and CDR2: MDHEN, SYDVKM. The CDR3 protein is CAGSLPGRFSGNTIYF. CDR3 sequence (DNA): TGTGCCGGCAGTTTACCCGGACGGTTCTCTGGAAACACCATATATTTT. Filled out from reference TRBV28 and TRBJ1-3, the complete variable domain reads DVKVTQSSRYLVKRTGEKVFLECVQDMDHENMFWYRQDPGLGLRLIYFSYDVKMKEKGDIPEGYSVSREKKERFSLILESASTNQTSMYLCAGSLPGRFSGNTIYFGEGSWLTVV.

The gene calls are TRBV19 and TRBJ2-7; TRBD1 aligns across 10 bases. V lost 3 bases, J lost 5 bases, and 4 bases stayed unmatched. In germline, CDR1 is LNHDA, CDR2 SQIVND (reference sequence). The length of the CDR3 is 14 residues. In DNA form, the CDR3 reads TGTGCCAGTAGTATGGGACAGGGGTTCAACGAGCAGTACTTC. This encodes CASSMGQGFNEQYF. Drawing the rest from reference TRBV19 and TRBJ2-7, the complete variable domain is DGGITQSPKYLFRKEGQNVTLSCEQNLNHDAMYWYRQDPGQGLRLIYYSQIVNDFQKGDIAEGYSVSREKKESFPLTVTSAQKNPTAFYLCASSMGQGFNEQYFGPGTRLTVT.

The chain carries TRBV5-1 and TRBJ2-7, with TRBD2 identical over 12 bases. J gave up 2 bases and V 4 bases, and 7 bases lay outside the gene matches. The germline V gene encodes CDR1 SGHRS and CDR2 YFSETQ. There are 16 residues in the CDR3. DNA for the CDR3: TGCGCCAGCAGCGCACTAGCGGGGGGCCATGCCTACGAGCAGTACTTC. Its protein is CASSALAGGHAYEQYF.

CDR3 sequence (DNA): TGTGCCAGCAGCCAAGAAAACAACCAAGAGACCCAGTACTTC. Translation: CASSQENNQETQYF. This chain joins TRBV14 and TRBJ2-5; no reliable D call. The CDR3 consists of 14 residues. The ends were cut back, 0 bases at V and 0 bases at J, with 5 bases in the middle. The germline CDR1 and CDR2 sequences are SGHDN and FVKESK.

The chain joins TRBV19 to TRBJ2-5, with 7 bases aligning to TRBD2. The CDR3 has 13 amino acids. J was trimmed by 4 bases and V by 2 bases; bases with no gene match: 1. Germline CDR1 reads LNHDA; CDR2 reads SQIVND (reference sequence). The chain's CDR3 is CASSILAGETQYF. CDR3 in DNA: TGTGCCAGTAGTATATTAGCGGGAGAGACCCAGTACTTC.

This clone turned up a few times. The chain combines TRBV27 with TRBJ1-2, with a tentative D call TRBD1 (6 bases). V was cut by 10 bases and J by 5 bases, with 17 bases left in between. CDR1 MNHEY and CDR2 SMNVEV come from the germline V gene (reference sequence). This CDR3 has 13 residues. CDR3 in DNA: TGTGCCACCCTAGGGACATATTCATATGGCTACACCTTC. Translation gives CATLGTYSYGYTF.

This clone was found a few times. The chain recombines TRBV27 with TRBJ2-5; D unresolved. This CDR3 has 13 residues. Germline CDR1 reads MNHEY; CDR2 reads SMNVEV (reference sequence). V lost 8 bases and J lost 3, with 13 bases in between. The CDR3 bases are TGTGCCAGCCGCCCGTTGGGTGAAGAGACCCAGTACTTC. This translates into CASRPLGEETQYF.

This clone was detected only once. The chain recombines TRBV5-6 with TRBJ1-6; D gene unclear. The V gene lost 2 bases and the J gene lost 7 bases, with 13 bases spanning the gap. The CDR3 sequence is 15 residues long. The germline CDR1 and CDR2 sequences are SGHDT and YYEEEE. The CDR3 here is CASSLRGSYNSPLHF. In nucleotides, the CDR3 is TGTGCCAGCAGCTTACGCGGTTCTTACAATTCACCCCTCCACTTT.

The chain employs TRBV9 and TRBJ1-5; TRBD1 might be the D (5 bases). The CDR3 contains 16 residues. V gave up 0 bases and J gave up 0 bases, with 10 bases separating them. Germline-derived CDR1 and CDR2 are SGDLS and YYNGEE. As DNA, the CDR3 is TGTGCCAGCAGCGTAGGGGACGGAGATAGCAATCAGCCCCAGCATTTT. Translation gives CASSVGDGDSNQPQHF.

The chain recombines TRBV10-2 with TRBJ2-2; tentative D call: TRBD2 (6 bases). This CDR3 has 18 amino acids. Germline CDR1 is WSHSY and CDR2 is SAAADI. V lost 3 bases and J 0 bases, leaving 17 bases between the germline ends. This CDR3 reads CASSDHGGIRANTGELFF. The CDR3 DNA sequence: TGCGCCAGCAGTGACCATGGCGGGATACGCGCGAACACCGGGGAGCTGTTTTTT.

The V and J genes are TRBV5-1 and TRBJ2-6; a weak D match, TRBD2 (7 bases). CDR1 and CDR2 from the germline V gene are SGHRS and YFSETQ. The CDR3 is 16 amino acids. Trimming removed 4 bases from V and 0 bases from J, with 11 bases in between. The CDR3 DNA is TGCGCCAGCAGCGCGGGGGCGATCTCTGGGGCCAACGTCCTGACTTTC. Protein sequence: CASSAGAISGANVLTF.

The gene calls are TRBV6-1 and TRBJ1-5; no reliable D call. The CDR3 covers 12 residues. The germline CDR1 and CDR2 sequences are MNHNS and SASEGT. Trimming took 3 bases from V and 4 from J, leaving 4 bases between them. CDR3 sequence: CASSDYNQPQHF. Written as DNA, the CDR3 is TGTGCCAGCAGTGATTATAATCAGCCCCAGCATTTT.

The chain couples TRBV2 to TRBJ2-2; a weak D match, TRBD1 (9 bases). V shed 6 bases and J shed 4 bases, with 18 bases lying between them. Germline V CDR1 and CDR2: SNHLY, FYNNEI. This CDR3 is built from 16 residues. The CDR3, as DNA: TGTGCCAGCAGAGGTGGACAGGGGACTAGCACCGGGGAGCTGTTTTTT. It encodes CASRGGQGTSTGELFF. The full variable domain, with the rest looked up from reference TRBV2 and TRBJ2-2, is EPEVTQTPSHQVTQMGQEVILRCVPISNHLYFYWYRQILGQKVEFLVSFYNNEISEKSEIFDDQFSVERPDGSNFTLKIRSTKLEDSAMYFCASRGGQGTSTGELFFGEGSRLTVL.

Here the CDR3 reads CASKNQGRGNTEAFF. As DNA, the CDR3 is TGTGCCAGCAAAAACCAAGGCCGGGGGAACACTGAAGCTTTCTTT. This chain joins TRBV28 and TRBJ1-1, with D hard to call. The CDR3 runs to 15 residues. Looked up from germline, CDR1 is MDHEN and CDR2 is SYDVKM. Trimming stripped 7 bases from V and 1 base from J, with 16 bases between.

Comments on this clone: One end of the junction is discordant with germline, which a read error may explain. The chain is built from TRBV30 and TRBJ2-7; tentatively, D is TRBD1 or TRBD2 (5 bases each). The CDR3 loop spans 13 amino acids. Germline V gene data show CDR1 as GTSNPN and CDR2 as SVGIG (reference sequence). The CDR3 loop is CALSVAGTYGQYF. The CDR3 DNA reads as TGTGCCCTCAGTGTAGCCGGGACCTACGGGCAGTACTTC.

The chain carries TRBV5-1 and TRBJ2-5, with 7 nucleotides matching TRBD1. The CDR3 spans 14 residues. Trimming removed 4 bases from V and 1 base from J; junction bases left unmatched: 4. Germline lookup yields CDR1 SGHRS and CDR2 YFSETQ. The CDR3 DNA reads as TGCGCCAGCAGCGCGACAGGGCCCCAAGAGACCCAGTACTTC. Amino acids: CASSATGPQETQYF.

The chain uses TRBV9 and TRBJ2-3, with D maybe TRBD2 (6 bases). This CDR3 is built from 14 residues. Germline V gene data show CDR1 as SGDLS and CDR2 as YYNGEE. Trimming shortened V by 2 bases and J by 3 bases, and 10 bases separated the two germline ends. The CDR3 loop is CASSVEGWTDTQYF. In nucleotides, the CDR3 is TGTGCCAGCAGCGTGGAGGGTTGGACAGATACGCAGTATTTT.

Written as DNA, the CDR3 is TGTGCCAGCAGCTTAAGGGACAGGGGGCCAGCAGATACGCAGTATTTT. It codes for CASSLRDRGPADTQYF. This chain joins TRBV5-6 and TRBJ2-3; 12 positions agree with TRBD1. This CDR3 spans 16 amino acids. Trimming at V came to 2 bases and at J to 4 bases, leaving 5 bases not matched to a gene. CDR1 SGHDT and CDR2 YYEEEE come from the germline V gene.

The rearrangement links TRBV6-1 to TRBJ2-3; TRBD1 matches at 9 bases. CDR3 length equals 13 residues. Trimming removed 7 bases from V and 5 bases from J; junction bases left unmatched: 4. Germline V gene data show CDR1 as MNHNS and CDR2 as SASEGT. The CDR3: CASIWTGVDTQYF. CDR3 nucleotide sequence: TGTGCCAGCATCTGGACAGGGGTAGATACGCAGTATTTT.